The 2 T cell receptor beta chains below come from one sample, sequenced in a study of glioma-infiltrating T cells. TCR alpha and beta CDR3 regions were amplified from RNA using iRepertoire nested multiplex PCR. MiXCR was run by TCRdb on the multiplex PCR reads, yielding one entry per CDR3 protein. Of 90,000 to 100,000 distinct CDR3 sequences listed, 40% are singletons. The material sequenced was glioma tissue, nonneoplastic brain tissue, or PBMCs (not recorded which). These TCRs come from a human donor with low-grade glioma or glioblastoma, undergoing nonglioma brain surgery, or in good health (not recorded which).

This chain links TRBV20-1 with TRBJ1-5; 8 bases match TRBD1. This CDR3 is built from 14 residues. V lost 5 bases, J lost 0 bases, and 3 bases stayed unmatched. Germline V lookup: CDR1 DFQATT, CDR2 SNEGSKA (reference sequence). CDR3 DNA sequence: TGCAGTGCTTCGACAGGGGCTAGCAATCAGCCCCAGCATTTT. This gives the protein CSASTGASNQPQHF.

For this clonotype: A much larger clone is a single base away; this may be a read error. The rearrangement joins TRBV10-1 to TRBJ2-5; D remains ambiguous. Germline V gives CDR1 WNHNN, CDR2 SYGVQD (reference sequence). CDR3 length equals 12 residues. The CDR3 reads CASSESIETQCF. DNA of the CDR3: TGCGCCAGCAGTGAGTCGATTGAGACCCAGTGCTTC.